This T cell receptor beta chain was found in a study of regulatory T cells in long-lasting Graves disease. The V gene lost 3 bases and the J gene lost 7 bases, with 16 bases spanning the gap. From germline, CDR1 is DFQATT and CDR2 SNEGSKA (reference sequence). This CDR3 has 14 residues. According to the study, TCR beta libraries were built with iRepertoire HTBI primers and CDR3-region Arm-PCR. Each CDR3 protein is one row after TCRdb ran MiXCR on the multiplex PCR reads. The data show 240,000 or so distinct CDR3 sequences, just over 20% seen once. The time point denotes: newly diagnosed GD, antithyroid drugs for less than 3 months. TCR sequences were obtained from RNA taken from PBMCs. This clonotype appeared many times.

The TCR was taken from a female donor with Graves disease. Sequencing was performed on peripheral blood mononuclear cells (PBMCs), taken at new diagnosis, from a patient treated with antithyroid drugs. The rearrangement joins TRBV20-1 to TRBJ2-1; D is unresolved. CDR3 coding DNA: TGCAGTGCTAGTTCAGCGCTCGTGGGGAATGAGCAGTTCTTC. Translating gives CSASSALVGNEQFF.